Here is one TCR beta chain with its context. Its specificity is unknown. This entry comes from a study of vaccination and CD4 T cells after COVID-19. Study as a whole: Convalescent patients had positive nasal swab PCR results for SARS-CoV-2. Disease was mild in roughly 10 and severe in one. Stimuli were overlapping spike peptide pools of SARS-CoV-2 and three common cold coronaviruses (HCoV-NL63, HCoV-OC43, HCoV-229E).

Germline V gene lookup returns CDR1 MNHEY and CDR2 SVGEGT. V lost 7 bases and J lost 7, with 21 bases in between. This CDR3 is built from 15 residues. At the Johns Hopkins FTIC core, DNA taken from cultured CD4+ T cells was sequenced by way of the Oncomine TCR Beta short-read assay. From the PCR reads, TCRdb called clonotypes with MiXCR, one entry per CDR3 protein. This table holds 10,000 to 15,000 distinct CDR3 sequences, 61% found once. Treatment meaning: roughly ten-day PBMC culture with coronavirus spike peptide pools or control peptides (ViraFEST assay). Before TCRs were sequenced, ViraFEST expanded antigen-specific T cells with peptide pools. Negative selection recovered the CD4+ T cells once they had spent 10 days in culture.

The clonotype originates from a human donor who had recovered from COVID-19. The chain is built from TRBV6-2 or TRBV6-3 and TRBJ2-3; D is possibly TRBD1 (7 bases). The source material was CD4+ T cells from blood, cultured in vitro. CDR3 in amino acids: CASNPSGGMRNTQYF. CDR3 nucleotides: TGTGCCAGCAACCCTTCAGGGGGGATGCGAAATACGCAGTATTTT.